The 12 T cell receptor beta chains below come from one sample, sequenced in a study of CD8 T cells in Susac syndrome. Random hexamers were used to reverse transcribe an amount of roughly 0.45 to 1 ug RNA. TCRdb re-derived calls from the immunoSEQ multiplex PCR reads in MiXCR, one entry per CDR3 protein. This table has about 300,000 distinct CDR3 sequences, 75% to 90% appearing once. Material: CD8+ T cells from PBMCs. These receptors originate from a human donor with multiple sclerosis.

This chain uses TRBV7-6 with TRBJ2-7; 7 positions match TRBD1. The germline CDR1 and CDR2 sequences are SGHVS and FNYEAQ. V was clipped by 1 base and J by 6 bases; unmatched bases: 12. This CDR3 region has 16 residues. The CDR3 region is CASSLELNRGLREQYF. For the CDR3, the DNA is TGTGCCAGCAGCTTAGAGCTTAACAGGGGTTTACGCGAGCAGTACTTC.

The gene calls are TRBV12-3 or TRBV12-4 and TRBJ1-2, with 8 bases lining up with TRBD1. V dropped 3 bases and J dropped 3; count of bases not matched to a gene: 6. The CDR3 length is 15 residues. CDR3: CASSFGQGADYGYTF. CDR3 nucleotides: TGTGCCAGCAGTTTTGGGCAGGGGGCGGACTATGGCTACACCTTC.

The chain recombines TRBV20-1 with TRBJ2-7, with 9 bases matching TRBD1. The CDR3 consists of 16 residues. Germline lookup yields CDR1 DFQATT and CDR2 SNEGSKA (reference sequence). Trimming cost V 0 bases and J 2 bases; bases outside gene matches: 8. This chain's CDR3 is CSAREEAGTGPYEQYF. The CDR3 bases are TGCAGTGCTAGAGAGGAAGCCGGGACAGGGCCCTACGAGCAGTACTTC.

For the CDR3, the DNA is TGTGCCAGCAGCCAGAGGGGACTCCGAGAGACCCAGTACTTC. Protein sequence: CASSQRGLRETQYF. This sequence joins TRBV5-4 and TRBJ2-5; tentative D call: TRBD2 (6 bases). Between the trimmed V and J ends, which lost 4 bases and 4 bases, there was a span of 14 bases. Germline CDR1 and CDR2: SGHNT and YYREEE (reference sequence). The CDR3 is 14 amino acids. Supplemented by reference TRBV5-4 and TRBJ2-5, the full variable domain reads ETGVTQSPTHLIKTRGQQVTLRCSSQSGHNTVSWYQQALGQGPQFIFQYYREEENGRGNFPPRFSGLQFPNYSSELNVNALELDDSALYLCASSQRGLRETQYFGPGTRLLVL.

The chain uses TRBV6-5 and TRBJ2-2; unclear D gene. The CDR3 loop spans 14 amino acids. Germline V CDR1 and CDR2: MNHEY, SVGAGI. The ends were cut back, 3 bases at V and 0 bases at J, with 5 bases in the middle. CDR3 nucleotide sequence: TGTGCCAGCAGTTATGGGGCGAACACCGGGGAGCTGTTTTTT. Its translation is CASSYGANTGELFF.

The rearrangement uses TRBV28 and TRBJ1-2; D unclear. This CDR3 has 11 amino acids. V lost 5 bases, J lost 10 bases, and 11 bases lay in between. From germline, CDR1 is MDHEN and CDR2 SYDVKM. The CDR3 nucleotides are TGTGCCAGCAGTCCTGGGTCCTACTACACCTTC. Amino acids: CASSPGSYYTF.

The chain uses TRBV29-1 and TRBJ2-4, with D perhaps TRBD1 (6 bases). V was clipped by 7 bases and J by 9 bases, with 16 bases between them. Germline CDR1 reads SQVTM; CDR2 reads ANQGSEA. This CDR3 spans 12 amino acids. This CDR3 reads CSAMDSRAIQYF. The CDR3 coding sequence is TGCAGCGCTATGGACAGCCGCGCCATTCAGTACTTC.

The V gene is TRBV19, the J gene TRBJ1-5; maybe TRBD1 (6 bases). Germline V gene data show CDR1 as LNHDA and CDR2 as SQIVND (reference sequence). V was trimmed by 4 bases and J by 2 bases, leaving 12 bases between them. The CDR3 contains 15 residues. For the CDR3, the DNA is TGTGCCAGTAGTACTACGGACAGTGGCAATCAGCCCCAGCATTTT. Amino acids: CASSTTDSGNQPQHF. Full variable domain (outside the CDR3, taken from reference TRBV19 and TRBJ1-5): DGGITQSPKYLFRKEGQNVTLSCEQNLNHDAMYWYRQDPGQGLRLIYYSQIVNDFQKGDIAEGYSVSREKKESFPLTVTSAQKNPTAFYLCASSTTDSGNQPQHFGDGTRLSIL.

The rearrangement links TRBV6-2 or TRBV6-3 to TRBJ1-5; tentatively, D is TRBD1 (6 bases). The CDR3 has 13 residues. V lost 6 bases and J lost 11, with 17 bases in between. Germline CDR1 MNHEY, CDR2 SVGEGT. CDR3 in amino acids: CASRTRGGQAQHF. CDR3 DNA sequence: TGTGCCAGCAGAACGAGGGGGGGCCAGGCCCAGCATTTT.

This clonotype was seen a handful of times. The chain links TRBV29-1 to TRBJ2-7; tentative D call: TRBD2 (6 bases). The CDR3 is 13 amino acids. Germline V gives CDR1 SQVTM, CDR2 ANQGSEA. Trimming pared 3 bases from V and 4 bases from J, leaving 13 bases between. CDR3 coding DNA: TGCAGCGTTGAGGAGGGGCAGGGTTACGAGCAGTACTTC. Amino acid sequence: CSVEEGQGYEQYF.

This chain connects TRBV11-2 to TRBJ2-2, with a tentative D call TRBD1 (6 bases). Germline CDR1 SGHAT, CDR2 FQNNGV. The CDR3 is made up of 15 amino acids. The ends were cut back, 3 bases at V and 6 bases at J, with 14 bases in the middle. The CDR3 coding sequence is TGTGCCAGCAGCTTCCGGGCAGGGGAAGCCGGGGAGCTGTTTTTT. This translates into CASSFRAGEAGELFF.

V and J are TRBV29-1 and TRBJ2-7, with 7 bases fitting TRBD2. The germline gives CDR1 SQVTM, CDR2 ANQGSEA. The CDR3 spans 15 residues. J lost 4 bases, V lost 2 bases, and 11 bases had no gene match. The CDR3 DNA follows: TGCAGCGTTGAAAAGCGGGCAGGGAGGGAATACGAGCAGTACTTC. This translates into CSVEKRAGREYEQYF.